The rows below give T cell receptor beta chains drawn from one sample of a study of blood T cell repertoires in COVID-19. The method was immunoSEQ multiplex PCR; TCRdb's version includes in-frame clones alone and lacks a portion of them. The data contain around 330,000 clones, 70% to 90% of them singletons. Sequencing was performed on peripheral blood. The receptors stem from a woman aged 50 to 60 with active or convalescent COVID-19. CDR3s include the opening cysteine and the closing phenylalanine or tryptophan. The D gene is left open where the match is weak. Clone size is given for some rows only: seen once, a few or many times, or a class if the clone is expanded.

v_call	j_call	d_call	clone_size	cdr3_aa	cdr3_nt
TRBV28	TRBJ2-7	TRBD1	few	CASSEPGQGSTYEQYF	TGTGCCAGCAGTGAACCGGGACAGGGATCCACCTACGAGCAGTACTTC
TRBV19	TRBJ2-1	NA	NA	CASSTPGGLPFF	TGTGCCAGTAGTACCCCAGGGGGGTTGCCGTTCTTC
TRBV18	TRBJ2-5	NA	NA	CASSPNGGLETQYF	TGTGCCAGCTCACCAAACGGGGGGCTGGAGACCCAGTACTTC
TRBV7-9	TRBJ1-1	TRBD1	once	CASSFGTVNTEAFF	TGTGCCAGCAGCTTCGGGACAGTCAACACTGAAGCTTTCTTT
TRBV12-5	TRBJ2-7	NA	NA	CASGVYEQYF	TGTGCTAGTGGTGTATACGAGCAGTACTTC
TRBV12-3/TRBV12-4	TRBJ2-7	NA	NA	CASSRSAAYEQYF	TGTGCCAGCAGCCGCAGTGCAGCCTACGAGCAGTACTTC
TRBV3-1/TRBV3-2	TRBJ1-1	NA	once	CASSQASEAFF	TGTGCCAGCAGCCAAGCCAGTGAAGCTTTCTTT
TRBV5-1	TRBJ2-2	NA	NA	CASSPERGSGTGELFF	TGCGCCAGCAGCCCTGAACGGGGATCGGGCACCGGGGAGCTGTTTTTT
TRBV13	TRBJ2-7	TRBD1	NA	CASSLAGTGSWEQYF	TGTGCCAGCAGCTTAGCCGGGACAGGGTCTTGGGAGCAGTACTTC
TRBV11-2	TRBJ1-4	TRBD1	once	CASSSRWTGKTNEKLFF	TGTGCCAGCAGCTCCCGGTGGACAGGGAAGACTAATGAAAAACTGTTTTTT
TRBV28	TRBJ1-1	NA	NA	CASTLPGDWGTEAFF	TGTGCCAGCACCCTTCCCGGGGACTGGGGCACTGAAGCTTTCTTT
TRBV6-2/TRBV6-3	TRBJ2-2	TRBD1	NA	CASSRHRTGLLGGELFF	TGTGCCAGCAGCAGACACAGGACAGGTCTCTTGGGCGGGGAGCTGTTTTTT
TRBV29-1	TRBJ1-2	TRBD1	NA	CSVDEQGVTNYGYTF	TGCAGCGTTGACGAACAGGGGGTGACTAACTATGGCTACACCTTC
TRBV7-9	TRBJ2-4	NA	NA	CASSLDRLAKNIQYF	TGTGCCAGCAGCTTAGACAGATTAGCCAAAAACATTCAGTACTTC
TRBV24-1	TRBJ2-1	NA	NA	CATSDPTSRGINEQFF	TGTGCCACCAGTGACCCTACAAGTAGAGGCATCAATGAGCAGTTCTTC
TRBV28	TRBJ2-1	TRBD2	NA	CASSGLANINEQFF	TGTGCCAGCAGTGGACTAGCTAACATCAATGAGCAGTTCTTC
TRBV13	TRBJ2-7	TRBD1	NA	CASSLTDRVEQYF	TGTGCCAGCAGCTTAACCGACAGGGTCGAGCAGTACTTC
TRBV24-1	TRBJ2-2	TRBD1	NA	CATSDPGQGGTGELFF	TGTGCCACCAGTGATCCTGGACAGGGAGGTACCGGGGAGCTGTTTTTT
TRBV19	TRBJ1-2	TRBD1	once	CASSKGQTIGYYGYTF	TGTGCCAGTAGTAAGGGACAGACGATCGGTTACTATGGCTACACCTTC
TRBV6-5	TRBJ2-1	TRBD1	NA	CASIERWDRRNEQFF	TGTGCCAGCATCGAGCGCTGGGACAGACGAAATGAGCAGTTCTTC
TRBV2	TRBJ2-7	NA	NA	CASRGEPYEQYF	TGTGCCAGCAGAGGGGAACCATACGAGCAGTACTTC
TRBV28	TRBJ2-1	TRBD1	NA	CASSFLDRRDEQFF	TGTGCCAGCAGTTTTTTGGACAGGCGGGATGAGCAGTTCTTC
TRBV29-1	TRBJ2-7	NA	NA	CSVGGLRSYEQYF	TGCAGCGTTGGGGGACTCCGCTCCTACGAGCAGTACTTC
TRBV18	TRBJ2-1	NA	NA	CASSPEGRNNEQFF	TGTGCCAGCTCACCCGAGGGCAGAAACAATGAGCAGTTCTTC
TRBV3-1/TRBV3-2	TRBJ2-7	TRBD1	NA	CASSPWGQGLYEQYF	TGTGCCAGCAGCCCCTGGGGACAGGGTCTCTACGAGCAGTACTTC
TRBV30	TRBJ2-5	TRBD2	few	CAWLGLSGGSQYF	TGTGCCTGGTTAGGTCTAAGCGGGGGGTCCCAGTACTTC
TRBV7-2	TRBJ1-1	NA	once	CASSFFGGNTEAFF	TGTGCCAGCAGCTTTTTCGGGGGGAACACTGAAGCTTTCTTT
TRBV7-8	TRBJ1-6	NA	NA	CASSLVTGSSPLHF	TGTGCCAGCAGCTTGGTCACAGGAAGCTCACCCCTCCACTTT
TRBV6-5	TRBJ1-2	NA	once	CASSYRGAVRDGYTF	TGTGCCAGCAGTTACCGGGGGGCGGTCCGTGATGGCTACACCTTC
TRBV4-1	TRBJ2-2	NA	NA	CASSQLFGGKTRGELFF	TGCGCCAGCAGCCAACTTTTTGGCGGGAAGACGCGCGGGGAGCTGTTTTTT
TRBV18	TRBJ1-3	NA	NA	CASSLQGLAGNTIYF	TGTGCCAGCTCACTTCAGGGTCTGGCAGGAAACACCATATATTTT
TRBV2	TRBJ2-6	NA	NA	CASKQEGTGANVLTF	TGTGCCAGCAAACAAGAGGGAACTGGGGCCAACGTCCTGACTTTC
TRBV27	TRBJ2-7	TRBD1	NA	CASSSLGQGNSRYEQYF	TGTGCCAGCTCCTCCTTGGGACAGGGAAATTCACGATACGAGCAGTACTTC
TRBV27	TRBJ1-1	NA	NA	CATQASNTEAFF	TGTGCCACACAGGCTTCGAACACTGAAGCTTTCTTT
TRBV10-3	TRBJ1-2	NA	NA	CAISESRGGIRDGYTF	TGTGCCATCAGTGAGTCGAGAGGGGGAATACGGGATGGCTACACCTTC